This T cell receptor beta chain was captured in a study of graft-versus-host responses after intestinal transplantation. Turning to the study itself: Uniformly, recipients were administered anti-thymocyte globulin induction with subsequent tacrolimus and steroids for approximately three years. The study's findings and limits: With peak circulating GvH clone levels came an association with early post-transplant HvG declines.

CDR1 is MNHEY and CDR2 is SMNVEV in the germline V gene (reference sequence). The V segment lost 5 bases and the J segment 5 bases; nucleotides outside the gene matches: 13. The length of the CDR3 is 17 residues. Measured with immunoSEQ multiplex PCR; TCRdb has only the in-frame clones, and not every one. The table shows tens of thousands of clones, with about 91% occurring only once. To note about this clone: Its target is unknown.

The specimen comprised unstimulated CD8+ T cells sorted from spleen or lymph node cells, sampled before intestinal transplant. This TCR derives from a human donor who received an intestinal transplant. The rearrangement uses TRBV27 and TRBJ2-5, with 11 bases matching TRBD1. CDR3 region: CASSPLGQGAKSETQYF. CDR3 coding DNA: TGTGCCAGCAGTCCCCTCGGACAGGGGGCTAAGTCGGAGACCCAGTACTTC.